A selection of T cell receptor beta chains follows, all from one sample in a study of shared clonotypes between healthy human individuals. The table came from immunoSEQ multiplex PCR; TCRdb's copy has only in-frame clones and leaves some out. The data contain roughly 2.1 million clones, approximately 94% of them seen just once; the ten biggest clones take up about 1.5%. Sequenced material: naive CD8+ T cells from PBMCs. All receptors come from a man in his late teens or twenties in good health. Some clones in this sample may be carry-over from other donors' samples. CDR3s include the opening cysteine and the closing phenylalanine or tryptophan. Fields, in order: V gene, D gene, J gene, clone size, CDR3 DNA, CDR3 protein. D genes are given only for firm matches. Size tells how often a clone was seen (once, few, many) or the class of an expanded clone, and some rows leave it out.

v_gene: TRBV9; d_gene: .; j_gene: TRBJ2-5; abundance: .; CDR3nt: TGTGCCAGCAGCCCCGGTGGGGACCAAGAGACCCAGTACTTC; CDR3aa: CASSPGGDQETQYF
v_gene: TRBV7-9; d_gene: TRBD2; j_gene: TRBJ2-1; abundance: .; CDR3nt: TGTGCCAGCAGCATTACTAGCGGGAGCTCCTACAATGAGCAGTTCTTC; CDR3aa: CASSITSGSSYNEQFF
v_gene: TRBV6-1; d_gene: .; j_gene: TRBJ1-2; abundance: .; CDR3nt: TGTGCCAGCAGTGTTGTAAGGGTAGCGAACTATGGCTACACCTTC; CDR3aa: CASSVVRVANYGYTF
v_gene: TRBV29-1; d_gene: TRBD1; j_gene: TRBJ1-3; abundance: .; CDR3nt: TGCAGCGTTAACAGGGGCTCTGGAAACACCATATATTTT; CDR3aa: CSVNRGSGNTIYF
v_gene: TRBV27; d_gene: TRBD2; j_gene: TRBJ2-2; abundance: .; CDR3nt: TGTGCCAGCAGTTTACGCGGACTAGCGGGATTGAACACCGGGGAGCTGTTTTTT; CDR3aa: CASSLRGLAGLNTGELFF
v_gene: TRBV2; d_gene: .; j_gene: TRBJ2-2; abundance: .; CDR3nt: TGTGCCAGCAGTGGTCCCGCGAACACCGGGGAGCTGTTTTTT; CDR3aa: CASSGPANTGELFF
v_gene: TRBV2; d_gene: .; j_gene: TRBJ2-1; abundance: .; CDR3nt: TGTGCCTCGCGTATTGGGGGGACCTACAATGAGCAGTTCTTC; CDR3aa: CASRIGGTYNEQFF
v_gene: TRBV29-1; d_gene: TRBD2; j_gene: TRBJ2-1; abundance: .; CDR3nt: TGCAGCGTTCGGACTAGCCCCCCTGAGCAGTTCTTC; CDR3aa: CSVRTSPPEQFF
v_gene: TRBV27; d_gene: .; j_gene: TRBJ2-3; abundance: .; CDR3nt: TGTGCCAGCAGAGTCACAGATACGCAGTATTTT; CDR3aa: CASRVTDTQYF
v_gene: TRBV5-6; d_gene: .; j_gene: TRBJ2-7; abundance: once; CDR3nt: TGTGCCAGCAGCCGCGGCCTCGCTACAGGGCTCGAGCAGTACTTC; CDR3aa: CASSRGLATGLEQYF
v_gene: TRBV5-1; d_gene: .; j_gene: TRBJ1-5; abundance: .; CDR3nt: TGCGCCAGCAGGGACGAGGGCAATCAGCCCCAGCATTTT; CDR3aa: CASRDEGNQPQHF
v_gene: TRBV7-6; d_gene: .; j_gene: TRBJ2-7; abundance: .; CDR3nt: TGTGCCAGCAGCTTAGGTACAGGGATCTACGAGCAGTACTTC; CDR3aa: CASSLGTGIYEQYF
v_gene: TRBV9; d_gene: .; j_gene: TRBJ2-7; abundance: .; CDR3nt: TGTGCCAGCAGCGTAAGTAGGGAGACAGCCACCTACGAGCAGTACTTC; CDR3aa: CASSVSRETATYEQYF
v_gene: TRBV27; d_gene: TRBD1; j_gene: TRBJ2-1; abundance: .; CDR3nt: TGTGCCAGCAGTTTATATCGGACAGGGAATGAGCAGTTCTTC; CDR3aa: CASSLYRTGNEQFF